The 32 T cell receptor beta chains below come from one sample, sequenced in a study of human T cells and chemical hapten exposure (dated by TCRdb to the early 2020s). Libraries were constructed by RACE. Sequencing was carried out with a NextSeq 500. TCRdb reprocessing: public reads trimmed at Q25 with fastp, clones called with MiXCR, in-frame beta chains kept. Merged by CDR3 protein, the rows form single entries marked with the most common genes and DNA. In this sample the table shows tens of thousands of distinct CDR3 sequences, around 10% of which occur a single time. The biggest ten clones account for roughly 9.1% of the sample. Interpreted using the paper, the time point label stands for: pre-sensitization, week 0. The treatment or condition label on this specimen signifies: therapeutic diphenylcyclopropenone sensitization with weekly scalp DPC. The sample in question was whole blood, obtained in connection with sensitization to the hapten diphenylcyclopropenone (DPC). The source is a man in his forties with alopecia areata. Some clones in this sample may be carry-over from other donors' samples.

The gene calls are TRBV11-2 and TRBJ2-7; 7 nucleotides match TRBD1. Germline CDR1 SGHAT, CDR2 FQNNGV. The CDR3 has 13 amino acids. The trim removed 8 bases at V and 3 bases at J, leaving 7 bases unmatched. The CDR3 reads CASGRDRNYEQYF. The CDR3 bases are TGTGCCAGCGGTCGGGACAGAAACTACGAGCAGTACTTC.

This clonotype occurred many times. The gene calls are TRBV20-1 and TRBJ2-5; 12 bases match TRBD2. CDR3 length: 16 residues. Germline V gene data show CDR1 as DFQATT and CDR2 as SNEGSKA (reference sequence). The V and J ends lost 0 bases and 2 bases, in that order; junction bases with no gene match: 4. The CDR3 is CSARDLAGGGQETQYF. The CDR3 DNA follows: TGCAGTGCTAGAGATCTAGCGGGAGGGGGGCAAGAGACCCAGTACTTC.

The chain couples TRBV20-1 to TRBJ2-1; TRBD1 matches 7 bases. Germline V gene sequence: CDR1 DFQATT, CDR2 SNEGSKA (reference sequence). The CDR3 has 15 amino acids. V was pared by 3 bases and J by 4 bases, with 9 bases of the junction left unmatched. The CDR3 region is CSARISVGQYNEQFF. CDR3 nucleotide sequence: TGCAGTGCTAGGATCAGTGTGGGACAGTACAATGAGCAGTTCTTC.

The chain employs TRBV12-3 or TRBV12-4 and TRBJ1-6, with 10 bases lining up with TRBD1. V was clipped by 5 bases and J by 10 bases; unmatched bases: 5. The length of the CDR3 is 14 residues. The CDR3 reads CASSEGQGPSPLHF. Written as DNA, the CDR3 is TGTGCCAGCAGTGAGGGACAGGGGCCATCACCCCTCCACTTT.

This chain joins TRBV6-5 and TRBJ2-7; the D is unclear. Per the germline V gene, CDR1 is MNHEY and CDR2 is SVGAGI. V was cut by 2 bases and J by 2 bases, with 13 bases left in between. This CDR3 has 15 amino acids. For the CDR3, the DNA is TGTGCCAGCAGTTACCTGTCGGGCGCCCCCTACGAGCAGTACTTC. It is translated as CASSYLSGAPYEQYF.

This clonotype was recorded a few times. The chain recombines TRBV6-5 with TRBJ1-2; no clear D gene. CDR1 and CDR2 from the germline V gene are MNHEY and SVGAGI. This CDR3 region has 15 residues. Trimming took 0 bases from V and 0 from J, leaving 8 bases between them. The DNA for the CDR3 is TGTGCCAGCAGTTACTCATCAGGAACTAACTATGGCTACACCTTC. Encoded protein: CASSYSSGTNYGYTF.

There are many counts of this clonotype. The chain links TRBV20-1 to TRBJ2-7; D unclear. V was clipped by 0 bases and J by 6 bases, with 12 bases between them. The CDR3 consists of 13 residues. Germline CDR1 is DFQATT and CDR2 is SNEGSKA (reference sequence). This chain's CDR3 is CSARDPTLREQYF. The CDR3 DNA sequence: TGCAGTGCTAGAGACCCGACCCTTCGCGAGCAGTACTTC.

The table lists this clonotype with a few counts. The V gene is TRBV20-1, the J gene TRBJ2-7, with a tentative D call TRBD1 (5 bases). The CDR3 spans 15 residues. The germline V and J ends were trimmed by 0 bases and 5 bases, with 17 bases remaining between them. The V gene's germline CDR1 is DFQATT and CDR2 SNEGSKA (reference sequence). CDR3 sequence: CSARDGEQLGDEQYF. The CDR3 bases are TGCAGTGCTAGAGATGGCGAGCAATTAGGGGACGAGCAGTACTTC.

The chain links TRBV29-1 to TRBJ2-2; D ambiguous. CDR3 length: 14 residues. Trimming left V 6 bases short and J 3 bases short, with 14 bases between. CDR1 and CDR2 (germline): SQVTM, ANQGSEA. The DNA of the CDR3 is TGCAGCGTCCAGACTCTGTTGGACACCGGGGAGCTGTTTTTT. This encodes CSVQTLLDTGELFF.

This clonotype was recorded at least ten times. The chain combines TRBV5-6 with TRBJ1-5; D is unresolved. V dropped 2 bases and J dropped 0 bases, with 6 bases sitting between them. The germline CDR1 and CDR2 sequences are SGHDT and YYEEEE. The CDR3 is 14 amino acids. The CDR3 DNA sequence: TGTGCCAGCAGCTTACTCAATAGCAATCAGCCCCAGCATTTT. It specifies CASSLLNSNQPQHF.

The sample holds a few counts of this clonotype. The CDR3 is CASRNIREEEGYGYTF. Here the CDR3 DNA reads TGTGCCAGCAGGAACATCCGGGAAGAGGAGGGCTATGGCTACACCTTC. The V and J genes are TRBV6-6 and TRBJ1-2; the D is unclear. V lost 6 bases to trimming and J lost 4 bases, with 21 bases between them. Germline CDR1 and CDR2: MNHNY and SVGAGI (reference sequence). The CDR3 has 16 amino acids.

This clonotype showed up just a few times. V usage is TRBV12-3 or TRBV12-4 and J usage is TRBJ2-7; D may match TRBD1 or TRBD2 (5 bases each). The CDR3 is made up of 13 amino acids. Trimming shortened V by 5 bases and J by 5 bases, and 13 bases separated the two germline ends. The CDR3, as DNA: TGTGCCAGCAGTAGCAGGGTCGGGAACGAGCAGTACTTC. The encoded protein is CASSSRVGNEQYF.

This rearrangement joins TRBV2 to TRBJ2-7; 9 bases line up with TRBD2. There are 14 residues in the CDR3. V gave up 5 bases and J gave up 4 bases; unmatched junction bases: 6. The germline CDR1 and CDR2 sequences are SNHLY and FYNNEI. CDR3 nucleotide sequence: TGTGCCAGCAGTCGACTAGCGGTGACTTACGAGCAGTACTTC. It encodes CASSRLAVTYEQYF.

This clonotype was seen at least ten times. V usage is TRBV14 and J usage is TRBJ2-7; D is ambiguous. There are 13 residues in the CDR3. The V end lost 4 bases, the J end lost 0 bases, and 7 bases lay between the germline ends. Germline values: CDR1 SGHDN, CDR2 FVKESK. CDR3 sequence (DNA): TGTGCCAGCAGCCCAAAGAACTCCTACGAGCAGTACTTC. It yields the protein CASSPKNSYEQYF.

This clonotype was seen many times. This chain connects TRBV12-3 or TRBV12-4 to TRBJ1-2; D may be TRBD1 (5 bases). V was clipped by 4 bases and J by 4 bases, with 19 bases between them. The CDR3 totals 16 residues. The CDR3 DNA reads as TGTGCCAGCAGTTCCCTCAGGGTATTAAATGTCTATGGCTACACCTTC. This codes for CASSSLRVLNVYGYTF.

This clonotype came up many times. At one end the junction does not follow the germline gene, possibly because of a read error. The chain is built from TRBV4-1 and TRBJ1-5; D may be TRBD1 (5 bases). The CDR3 sequence is 13 residues long. Germline V gene lookup returns CDR1 MGHRA and CDR2 YSYEKL. This CDR3 is CASGQGSGQPQHF. In DNA form, the CDR3 reads TGCGCCAGCGGCCAGGGTAGTGGTCAGCCCCAGCATTTT.

This sequence joins TRBV5-6 and TRBJ2-5, with 8 bases identical to TRBD2. CDR1 is SGHDT and CDR2 is YYEEEE in the germline V gene. There are 15 residues in the CDR3. Trimming at V came to 3 bases and at J to 1 base, leaving 5 bases not matched to a gene. In nucleotides, the CDR3 is TGTGCCAGCAGCTCCGGGACTAGGTTCCAAGAGACCCAGTACTTC. This gives the protein CASSSGTRFQETQYF.

This clonotype was counted many times. V gene TRBV15 combines with J gene TRBJ2-3; 7 bases are shared with TRBD1. V trimming: 7 bases; J trimming: 4 bases; junction bases outside the gene matches: 8. Germline V gives CDR1 LNHNV, CDR2 YYDKDF (reference sequence). This CDR3 region has 14 residues. Here the CDR3 reads CATMRQGVADTQYF. As DNA, the CDR3 is TGTGCCACCATGCGGCAGGGGGTAGCAGATACGCAGTATTTT.

This clonotype was observed at least ten times. The chain uses TRBV7-8 and TRBJ2-2, with 8 bases identical to TRBD1. The trim removed 3 bases at V and 5 bases at J, leaving 11 bases unmatched. Germline V lookup: CDR1 SGHVS, CDR2 FQNEAQ. The CDR3 totals 17 residues. The CDR3 bases are TGTGCCAGCAGCTTGCGGACAGGGTTTTCTGAGACCGGGGAGCTGTTTTTT. Encoded protein: CASSLRTGFSETGELFF.

This clonotype was seen once. The chain is built from TRBV5-4 and TRBJ2-7, with a tentative D call TRBD1 (5 bases). This CDR3 spans 14 amino acids. Germline V gene lookup returns CDR1 SGHNT and CDR2 YYREEE (reference sequence). V was pared by 0 bases and J by 2 bases, with 9 bases between. The CDR3 bases are TGTGCCAGCAGCTTGGGACAGCAAACCTACGAGCAGTACTTC. Translating it yields CASSLGQQTYEQYF.

The table lists this clonotype with a few counts. This rearrangement joins TRBV25-1 to TRBJ2-2, with TRBD1 as a possible D gene (5 bases). Trimming removed 9 bases at V and 0 bases at J, with 8 bases between. Germline V gene sequence: CDR1 MGHDK, CDR2 SYGVNS. The CDR3 runs to 13 residues. In DNA form, the CDR3 reads TGTGCCAGTGGGGCAACGAACACCGGGGAGCTGTTTTTT. This codes for CASGATNTGELFF.

This clonotype was recorded many times. This chain connects TRBV28 to TRBJ2-7; D may be TRBD2 (6 bases). The V end lost 4 bases, the J end lost 0 bases, and 10 bases lay between the germline ends. Germline CDR1 and CDR2: MDHEN and SYDVKM. The CDR3 sequence is 14 residues long. CDR3: CASSSGTPSYEQYF. CDR3 nucleotide sequence: TGTGCCAGCAGTTCCGGGACTCCCTCCTACGAGCAGTACTTC.

This clonotype was seen ten or more times. The V and J genes are TRBV7-2 and TRBJ2-3; TRBD1 or TRBD2 may be the D gene (5 bases each). The CDR3 has 14 amino acids. The ends were cut back, 7 bases at V and 6 bases at J, with 17 bases in the middle. Germline CDR1 reads SGHTA; CDR2 reads FQGNSA. This CDR3 is CASTRDLSRDTQYF. Here the CDR3 DNA reads TGTGCCAGCACCCGGGACCTCAGCCGGGATACGCAGTATTTT.

The chain links TRBV12-3 or TRBV12-4 to TRBJ1-2, with TRBD1 identical over 8 bases. Trimming cost V 6 bases and J 4 bases; bases outside gene matches: 4. The CDR3 extends over 13 amino acids. CDR3: CASRATGGYGYTF. The CDR3 DNA is TGTGCCAGCAGGGCCACAGGGGGCTATGGCTACACCTTC.

A single count supports this clonotype. The V call is TRBV28, the J call TRBJ2-3; TRBD2 matches at 12 bases. The CDR3 has 14 residues. Germline CDR1 reads MDHEN; CDR2 reads SYDVKM. The ends lost 6 bases at V and 3 bases at J; junction bases unmatched: 1. CDR3 coding DNA: TGTGCCAGCAGGACTAGCGGGAGAACAGATACGCAGTATTTT. It encodes CASRTSGRTDTQYF.

This clonotype was detected only a few times. CDR3 sequence reads: CASSSLVYQGDTQYF. CDR3 nucleotide sequence: TGTGCCAGCAGCTCCCTTGTCTACCAGGGAGATACGCAGTATTTT. The V gene is TRBV5-6, the J gene TRBJ2-3; a weak D match, TRBD1 (5 bases). CDR1 and CDR2 (germline): SGHDT, YYEEEE. V was shortened by 3 bases and J by 5 bases, with 16 bases between the two germline ends. The CDR3 loop spans 15 amino acids.

This clonotype was found many times. This rearrangement joins TRBV20-1 to TRBJ2-7, with 7 nucleotides matching TRBD1. The CDR3 runs to 15 residues. The V gene's germline CDR1 is DFQATT and CDR2 SNEGSKA (reference sequence). With 2 bases clipped from V and 1 base from J, the junction kept 8 bases outside the gene matches. DNA for the CDR3: TGCAGTGCTAGACCTGACGACAGGGCTTCCTACGAGCAGTACTTC. Protein: CSARPDDRASYEQYF.

This clonotype has just a few counts. V is TRBV4-3 and J is TRBJ2-1; D is unclear. The CDR3 covers 20 residues. The V gene lost 0 bases and the J gene lost 8 bases, with 29 bases spanning the gap. The V gene's germline CDR1 is LGHNA and CDR2 YSLEER. CDR3 bases: TGCGCCAGCAGCCAAGACGTAGTGGTAGGTGATGTTGGAGTCGGTGATGAGCAGTTCTTC. Protein sequence: CASSQDVVVGDVGVGDEQFF.

The V call is TRBV7-2, the J call TRBJ1-1, with no clear D. Germline CDR1 SGHTA, CDR2 FQGNSA. With 8 bases removed from V and 1 base from J, the gap between germline ends came to 8 bases. The CDR3 totals 12 residues. CDR3 DNA sequence: TGTGCCAGCCGGGTCGCGAACACTGAAGCTTTCTTT. Its protein product is CASRVANTEAFF.

This clonotype was counted at least ten times. The V and J genes are TRBV28 and TRBJ2-2; D is unclear. Trimming removed 5 bases from V and 4 bases from J, with 8 bases in between. This CDR3 region has 13 residues. Germline assignment: CDR1 MDHEN and CDR2 SYDVKM. As DNA, the CDR3 is TGTGCCAGCAGTCCTCTGCCCACCGGGGAGCTGTTTTTT. It yields the protein CASSPLPTGELFF. The variable domain in full, with the rest retrieved from reference TRBV28 and TRBJ2-2, is DVKVTQSSRYLVKRTGEKVFLECVQDMDHENMFWYRQDPGLGLRLIYFSYDVKMKEKGDIPEGYSVSREKKERFSLILESASTNQTSMYLCASSPLPTGELFFGEGSRLTVL.

The J gene is TRBJ2-7, the V gene TRBV5-1; maybe TRBD2 (6 bases). V lost 0 bases and J lost 4, with 14 bases in between. Germline V CDR1 and CDR2: SGHRS, YFSETQ. This CDR3 has 15 amino acids. The CDR3 sequence is CASSLVIGSGYEQYF. The DNA of the CDR3 is TGCGCCAGCAGCTTGGTAATCGGGAGTGGGTACGAGCAGTACTTC.

This clonotype came up a few times. This chain joins TRBV12-3 or TRBV12-4 and TRBJ1-3; D ambiguous. The V end was cut by 6 bases, the J end by 0 bases, with 12 bases between. CDR3 length equals 15 residues. The CDR3 coding sequence is TGTGCCAGCAGCGACCCAGATGACTCTGGAAACACCATATATTTT. Protein product: CASSDPDDSGNTIYF.